This paragraph covers one T cell receptor (beta chain) sequence. This sample stems from a study of OX40 agonist ivuxolimab in advanced cancers. Data came from immunoSEQ multiplex PCR; TCRdb stores just in-frame clones and leaves some out. The data contain tens of thousands of clones, approximately 80% of them singletons. The CDR3 spans 13 residues. The germline CDR1 and CDR2 sequences are LGHNT and FRNRAP. V shed 8 bases and J 8 bases; nucleotides not matched to a gene: 6. The sample was CD4+ or CD8+ T cells sorted from blood, taken in a trial of the OX40 agonist ivuxolimab. This TCR derives from an adult with an advanced solid tumor such as melanoma, head and neck, liver or kidney cancer. The genes are TRBV12-5 and TRBJ1-6; 7 bases are a match to TRBD1. As DNA, the CDR3 is TGTGCTAGTTCAAAGGGGGCTCATTCACCCCTCCACTTT. It translates to CASSKGAHSPLHF.